The entry that follows covers one T cell receptor (beta chain) sequence. This sample was included in a study of preoperative IRX-2 immunotherapy in early breast cancer. The treatment: preoperative locoregional IRX-2 cytokine immunotherapy. Patients received preoperative, locoregional IRX-2 cytokine immunotherapy in a phase Ib study. Only in-frame clones appear in the TCRdb table, and some are missing; sequencing was by immunoSEQ multiplex PCR. The sample lists fewer than 25,000 clones; approximately 90% were seen once. CDR1 and CDR2 from the germline V gene are SGHRS and YFSETQ. This CDR3 spans 14 amino acids. V lost 5 bases and J lost 2, with 11 bases in between.

Sequencing was performed on tumor tissue, taken after IRX-2 immunotherapy. V usage is TRBV5-1 and J usage is TRBJ2-1; D is unclear. The sequence was collected from a human donor with breast cancer. Here the CDR3 DNA reads TGCGCCAGCAGTCTGGACGTTACCTACAATGAGCAGTTCTTC. The encoded protein is CASSLDVTYNEQFF.